These 12 T cell receptor beta chains were sequenced from one sample in a study of cytomegalovirus exposure and HLA in healthy donors. Sequenced by immunoSEQ multiplex PCR; TCRdb stores in-frame clones only, minus some. Of some 44,000 clones in the sample, about 90% were seen once. Sequences were obtained from PBMCs. The receptors here all came from a man aged 18-30 years in good health and CMV-seronegative.

The V call is TRBV5-1, the J call TRBJ2-3, with D hard to call. V was pared by 0 bases and J by 2 bases, with 10 bases between. Germline CDR1 SGHRS, CDR2 YFSETQ. The CDR3 contains 15 residues. CDR3 region: CASSLGGVSTDTQYF. The CDR3 bases are TGCGCCAGCAGCTTGGGCGGAGTTTCCACAGATACGCAGTATTTT.

The rearrangement joins TRBV7-6 to TRBJ2-5; 12 bases align to TRBD2. Germline assignment: CDR1 SGHVS and CDR2 FNYEAQ. Trimming removed 5 bases from V and 5 bases from J; junction bases left unmatched: 6. The CDR3 length is 15 residues. CDR3 protein: CASSPLAGGVETQYF. The CDR3 DNA is TGTGCCAGCAGCCCCCTAGCGGGAGGGGTGGAGACCCAGTACTTC.

This clone has a handful of counts. The V call is TRBV29-1, the J call TRBJ1-4, with 8 bases lining up with TRBD1. V lost 4 bases, J lost 7 bases, and 8 bases stayed unmatched. Germline V lookup: CDR1 SQVTM, CDR2 ANQGSEA. The CDR3 has 14 residues. CDR3 bases: TGCAGCGTTGCCGACAGGGGTTTCGGTGAAAAACTGTTTTTT. Encoded protein: CSVADRGFGEKLFF. The whole variable domain, filled in from reference TRBV29-1 and TRBJ1-4, reads SAVISQKPSRDICQRGTSLTIQCQVDSQVTMMFWYRQQPGQSLTLIATANQGSEATYESGFVIDKFPISRPNLTFSTLTVSNMSPEDSSIYLCSVADRGFGEKLFFGSGTQLSVL.

The rearrangement joins TRBV4-2 to TRBJ1-2; 7 bases match TRBD1. The CDR3 covers 16 residues. Germline trimming cut 1 base from V and 2 bases from J; bases unmatched to any gene: 7. The germline gives CDR1 LGHNA, CDR2 YNFKEQ. DNA for the CDR3: TGTGCCAGCAGCCAAGCTGAAGGGGGCACCAACTATGGCTACACCTTC. This gives the protein CASSQAEGGTNYGYTF.

V usage is TRBV6-1 and J usage is TRBJ1-5, with TRBD1 as a possible D gene (5 bases). This CDR3 is 15 amino acids long. Deletions cut 3 bases from V and 6 bases from J, with 15 bases between. Germline CDR1 MNHNS, CDR2 SASEGT. CDR3 nucleotides: TGTGCCAGCAGTGAGGGGGGGGGAGGACGTCAGCCCCAGCATTTT. Protein sequence: CASSEGGGGRQPQHF.

This rearrangement joins TRBV28 to TRBJ2-3, with 8 bases identical to TRBD1. Germline lookup yields CDR1 MDHEN and CDR2 SYDVKM. J lost 3 bases, V lost 6 bases, and 11 bases had no gene match. The CDR3 extends over 16 amino acids. The CDR3 is CASRLRQGLPTDTQYF. The CDR3 DNA is TGTGCCAGCAGACTAAGACAGGGGCTGCCGACAGATACGCAGTATTTT. The whole variable domain, filled in from reference TRBV28 and TRBJ2-3, reads DVKVTQSSRYLVKRTGEKVFLECVQDMDHENMFWYRQDPGLGLRLIYFSYDVKMKEKGDIPEGYSVSREKKERFSLILESASTNQTSMYLCASRLRQGLPTDTQYFGPGTRLTVL.

This sequence joins TRBV5-1 and TRBJ2-1; 12 nucleotides line up with TRBD2. The CDR3 has 16 amino acids. Germline values: CDR1 SGHRS, CDR2 YFSETQ. With 4 bases clipped from V and 6 bases from J, the junction kept 8 bases outside the gene matches. The CDR3 spells CASSARLAGETNEQFF. The CDR3, as DNA: TGCGCCAGCAGCGCCCGACTAGCGGGAGAGACCAATGAGCAGTTCTTC.

This chain links TRBV7-9 with TRBJ2-7; 8 bases are shared with TRBD1. The trim removed 3 bases at V and 5 bases at J, leaving 9 bases unmatched. In germline, CDR1 is SEHNR, CDR2 FQNEAQ (reference sequence). This CDR3 is built from 15 residues. The CDR3, as DNA: TGTGCCAGCAGCTTGTCACAGGGGGGAGTCGACGAGCAGTACTTC. The encoded protein is CASSLSQGGVDEQYF.

The chain uses TRBV25-1 and TRBJ1-2; D is uncertain. V was cut by 2 bases and J by 7 bases, with 11 bases left in between. Germline values: CDR1 MGHDK, CDR2 SYGVNS. This CDR3 is built from 13 residues. The CDR3 DNA follows: TGTGCCAGCAGTGAACTCTGGACTCGTGGCTACACCTTC. Translation gives CASSELWTRGYTF.

CDR3 bases: TGCGCCAGCCTTCCGGCTCACCAAGGGGGTGGGACTGAAGCTTTCTTT. Amino acids: CASLPAHQGGGTEAFF. The chain employs TRBV5-1 and TRBJ1-1; tentative D call: TRBD1 (6 bases). V was trimmed by 7 bases and J by 5 bases, leaving 24 bases between them. CDR1 is SGHRS and CDR2 is YFSETQ in the germline V gene. The CDR3 extends over 16 amino acids.

V gene TRBV18 combines with J gene TRBJ2-7; 12 bases map to TRBD1. The V gene's germline CDR1 is KGHSH and CDR2 LQKENI. The V and J ends lost 6 bases and 7 bases, in that order; junction bases with no gene match: 7. This CDR3 is 14 amino acids long. The CDR3 loop reads CASSPGTGGWEQYF. The CDR3, as DNA: TGTGCCAGCTCCCCCGGGACAGGGGGCTGGGAGCAGTACTTC.

DNA of the CDR3: TGTGCCAGTAGCCTACTAGCGGGAGGAGATACGCAGTATTTT. Translating it yields CASSLLAGGDTQYF. The chain couples TRBV19 to TRBJ2-3, with TRBD2 identical over 12 bases. Germline assignment: CDR1 LNHDA and CDR2 SQIVND (reference sequence). CDR3 length equals 14 residues. V lost 6 bases, J lost 5 bases, and 3 bases stayed unmatched.